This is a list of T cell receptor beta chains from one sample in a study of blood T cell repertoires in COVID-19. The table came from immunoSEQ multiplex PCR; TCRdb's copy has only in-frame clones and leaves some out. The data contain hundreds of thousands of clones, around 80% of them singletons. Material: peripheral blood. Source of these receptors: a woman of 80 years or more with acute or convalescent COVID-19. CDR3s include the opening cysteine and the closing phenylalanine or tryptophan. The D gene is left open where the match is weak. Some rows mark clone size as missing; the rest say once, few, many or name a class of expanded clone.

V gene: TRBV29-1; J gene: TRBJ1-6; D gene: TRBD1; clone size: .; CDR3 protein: CSVGTGANSPLHF; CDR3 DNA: TGCAGCGTCGGGACAGGGGCAAATTCACCCCTCCACTTT
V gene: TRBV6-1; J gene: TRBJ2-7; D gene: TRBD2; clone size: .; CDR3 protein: CASSEAGGQYEQYF; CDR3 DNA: TGTGCCAGCAGTGAGGCGGGGGGGCAATACGAGCAGTACTTC
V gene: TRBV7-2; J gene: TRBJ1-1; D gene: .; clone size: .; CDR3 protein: CASSANRAGPEAFF; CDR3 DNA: TGTGCCAGCAGCGCAAACAGGGCTGGTCCTGAAGCTTTCTTT
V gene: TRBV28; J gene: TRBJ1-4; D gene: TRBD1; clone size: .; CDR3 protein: CASSPSGTGGEKLFF; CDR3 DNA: TGTGCCAGCAGTCCCTCCGGGACAGGAGGCGAAAAACTGTTTTTT
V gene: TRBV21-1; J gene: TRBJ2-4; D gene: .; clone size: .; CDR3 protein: CASSNGTGGVKNIQYF; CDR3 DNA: TGTGCCAGCAGCAACGGGACAGGGGGCGTCAAAAACATTCAGTACTTC
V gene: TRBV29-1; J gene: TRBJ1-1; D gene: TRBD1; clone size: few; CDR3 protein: CSAGGQGAVGAFF; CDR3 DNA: TGCAGCGCCGGTGGACAGGGGGCGGTCGGAGCTTTCTTT
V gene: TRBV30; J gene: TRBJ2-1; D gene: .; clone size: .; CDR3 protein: CAWTAAVYNEQFF; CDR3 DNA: TGTGCCTGGACAGCAGCGGTCTACAATGAGCAGTTCTTC
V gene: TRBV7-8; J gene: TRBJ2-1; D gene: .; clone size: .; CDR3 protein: CASSLPPGYEQFF; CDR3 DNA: TGTGCCAGCAGCTTACCCCCGGGGTATGAGCAGTTCTTC
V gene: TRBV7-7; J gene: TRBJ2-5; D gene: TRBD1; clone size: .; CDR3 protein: CASSLEGTAPMGSQYF; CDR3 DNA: TGTGCCAGCAGCTTAGAAGGGACAGCCCCCATGGGGTCCCAGTACTTC
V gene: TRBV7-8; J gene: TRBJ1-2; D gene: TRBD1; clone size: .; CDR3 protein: CASSLGTGASNYGYTF; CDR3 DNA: TGTGCCAGCAGCTTAGGGACAGGGGCTTCTAACTATGGCTACACCTTC
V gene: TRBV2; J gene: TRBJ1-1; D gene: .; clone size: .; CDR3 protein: CASSPQRAEAFF; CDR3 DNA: TGTGCCAGCAGTCCTCAGAGGGCTGAAGCTTTCTTT
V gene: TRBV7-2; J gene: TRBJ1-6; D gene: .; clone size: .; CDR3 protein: CASSSPPGPNSPLHF; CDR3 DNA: TGTGCCAGCAGCTCCCCTCCAGGGCCCAATTCACCCCTCCACTTT
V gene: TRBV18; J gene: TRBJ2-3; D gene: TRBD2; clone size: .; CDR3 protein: CASSASSGRLDTQYF; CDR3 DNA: TGTGCCAGCTCAGCATCAAGCGGGAGGCTAGATACGCAGTATTTT
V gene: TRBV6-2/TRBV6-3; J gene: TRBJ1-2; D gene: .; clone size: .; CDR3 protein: CASSYRQIHGYTF; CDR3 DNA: TGTGCCAGCAGTTACAGACAGATTCATGGCTACACCTTC
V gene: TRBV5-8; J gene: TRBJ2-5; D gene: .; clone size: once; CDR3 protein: CASSLAGARETQYF; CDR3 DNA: TGTGCCAGCAGCTTGGCCGGAGCGAGGGAGACCCAGTACTTC
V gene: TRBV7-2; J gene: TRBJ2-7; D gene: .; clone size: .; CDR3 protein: CASSPEGASYEQYF; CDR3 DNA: TGTGCCAGCAGCCCCGAGGGAGCGTCCTACGAGCAGTACTTC
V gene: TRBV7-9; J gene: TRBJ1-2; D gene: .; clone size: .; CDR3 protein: CASSSGDHYGYTF; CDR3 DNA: TGTGCCAGCAGCTCGGGGGATCACTATGGCTACACCTTC
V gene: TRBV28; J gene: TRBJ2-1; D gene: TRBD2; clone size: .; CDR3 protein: CASSLQLAGLILSYNEQFF; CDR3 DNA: TGTGCCAGCAGTTTACAACTAGCGGGGTTAATACTATCCTACAATGAGCAGTTCTTC
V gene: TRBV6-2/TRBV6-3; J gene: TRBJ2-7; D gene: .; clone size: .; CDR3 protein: CASSFPIKPGDEQYF; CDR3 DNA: TGTGCCAGCAGTTTCCCAATTAAGCCGGGGGACGAGCAGTACTTC
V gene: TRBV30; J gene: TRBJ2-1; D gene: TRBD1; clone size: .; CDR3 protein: CAWVRDRGLNEQFF; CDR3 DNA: TGTGCCTGGGTCCGGGACAGGGGGCTCAATGAGCAGTTCTTC
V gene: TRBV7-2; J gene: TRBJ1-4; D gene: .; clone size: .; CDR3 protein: CASSLGTANEKLFF; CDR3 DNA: TGTGCCAGCAGCTTAGGGACAGCAAATGAAAAACTGTTTTTT
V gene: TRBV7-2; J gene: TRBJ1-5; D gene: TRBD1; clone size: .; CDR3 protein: CASSLETGGGQPQHF; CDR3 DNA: TGTGCCAGCAGCTTAGAGACAGGGGGGGGTCAGCCCCAGCATTTT
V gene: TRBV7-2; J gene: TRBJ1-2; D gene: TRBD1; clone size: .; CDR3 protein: CASSQTGIDYGYTF; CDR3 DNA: TGTGCCAGCAGCCAGACAGGGATTGACTATGGCTACACCTTC
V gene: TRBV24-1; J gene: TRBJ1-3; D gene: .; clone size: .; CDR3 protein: CATTPRGTPGNTIYF; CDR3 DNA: TGTGCCACCACTCCTCGTGGTACTCCTGGAAACACCATATATTTT
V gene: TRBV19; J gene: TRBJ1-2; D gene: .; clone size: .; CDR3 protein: CASSIGGRRLDYGYTF; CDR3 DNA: TGTGCCAGTAGTATAGGTGGTCGCAGGTTAGACTATGGCTACACCTTC
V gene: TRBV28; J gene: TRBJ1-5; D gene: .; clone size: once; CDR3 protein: CASSLRAGHQPQHF; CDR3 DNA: TGTGCCAGCAGTTTAAGGGCAGGGCATCAGCCCCAGCATTTT
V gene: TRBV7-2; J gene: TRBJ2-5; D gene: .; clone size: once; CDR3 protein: CASSLAGGRETQYF; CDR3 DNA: TGTGCCAGCAGCTTAGCGGGAGGAAGAGAGACCCAGTACTTC
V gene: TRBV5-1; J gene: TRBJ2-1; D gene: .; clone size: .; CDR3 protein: CASSLGDYVYNEQFF; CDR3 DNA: TGCGCCAGCAGTCTTGGCGACTACGTTTACAATGAGCAGTTCTTC
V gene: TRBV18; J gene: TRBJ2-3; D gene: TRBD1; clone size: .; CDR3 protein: CASSFRDRDTDTQYF; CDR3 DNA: TGTGCCAGCTCCTTCCGGGACAGGGACACAGATACGCAGTATTTT
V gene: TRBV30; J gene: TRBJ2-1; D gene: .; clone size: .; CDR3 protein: CAWSHRDHNEQFF; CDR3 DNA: TGTGCCTGGAGTCACAGGGACCACAATGAGCAGTTCTTC
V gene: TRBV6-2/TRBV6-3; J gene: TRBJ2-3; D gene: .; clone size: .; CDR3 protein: CASSPSRVRDTQYF; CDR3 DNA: TGTGCCAGCAGTCCCTCGCGGGTAAGAGATACGCAGTATTTT
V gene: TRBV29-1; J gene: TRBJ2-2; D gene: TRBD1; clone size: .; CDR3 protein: CSVWSPGQANTGELFF; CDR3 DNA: TGCAGCGTTTGGTCACCAGGACAGGCGAACACCGGGGAGCTGTTTTTT
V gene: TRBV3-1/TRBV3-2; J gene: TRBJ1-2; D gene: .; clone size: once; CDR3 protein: CATSRGNYGYTF; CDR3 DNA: TGTGCCACCTCACGGGGGAACTATGGCTACACCTTC
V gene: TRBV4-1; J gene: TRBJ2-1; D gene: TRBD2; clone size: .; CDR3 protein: CASSWFSGGEQFF; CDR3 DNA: TGCGCCAGCAGTTGGTTTAGCGGGGGGGAGCAGTTCTTC
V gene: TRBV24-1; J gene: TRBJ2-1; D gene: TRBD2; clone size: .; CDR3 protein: CATSDVAGFSYNEQFF; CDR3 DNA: TGTGCCACCAGTGATGTAGCGGGCTTCTCCTACAATGAGCAGTTCTTC
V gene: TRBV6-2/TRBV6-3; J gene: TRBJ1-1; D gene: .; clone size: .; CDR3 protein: CASSYGGVRVTEAFF; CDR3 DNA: TGTGCCAGCAGTTACGGTGGCGTCAGGGTCACTGAAGCTTTCTTT
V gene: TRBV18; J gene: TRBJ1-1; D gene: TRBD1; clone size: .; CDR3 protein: CASSTTGATTEAFF; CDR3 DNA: TGTGCCAGCTCAACGACAGGGGCAACCACTGAAGCTTTCTTT
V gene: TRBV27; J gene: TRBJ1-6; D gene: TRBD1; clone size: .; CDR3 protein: CASSLWGQGNSPLHF; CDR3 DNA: TGTGCCAGCAGTTTATGGGGACAGGGAAATTCACCCCTCCACTTT
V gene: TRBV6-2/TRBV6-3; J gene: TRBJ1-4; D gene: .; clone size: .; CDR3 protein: CASSHGQFRIMTEKLFF; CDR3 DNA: TGTGCCAGCAGCCATGGGCAGTTCCGGATTATGACTGAAAAACTGTTTTTT
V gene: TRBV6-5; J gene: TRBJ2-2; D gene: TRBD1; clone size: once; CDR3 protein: CASKRDRGQDGELFF; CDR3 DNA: TGTGCCAGCAAGAGGGACAGGGGGCAGGACGGGGAGCTGTTTTTT
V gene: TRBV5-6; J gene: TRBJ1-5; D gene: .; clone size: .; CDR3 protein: CASERRGSSNQPQHF; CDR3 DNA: TGTGCCAGCGAAAGGCGGGGGAGTAGCAATCAGCCCCAGCATTTT
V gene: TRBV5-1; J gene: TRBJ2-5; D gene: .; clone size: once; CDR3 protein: CASSLDGHLRETQYF; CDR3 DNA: TGCGCCAGCAGCTTGGACGGACACCTGAGGGAGACCCAGTACTTC
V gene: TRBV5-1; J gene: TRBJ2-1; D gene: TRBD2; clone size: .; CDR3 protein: CASSLGGLADNEQFF; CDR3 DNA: TGCGCCAGCAGCCTGGGGGGACTAGCGGACAATGAGCAGTTCTTC
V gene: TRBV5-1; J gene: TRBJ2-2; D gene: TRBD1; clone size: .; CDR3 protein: CASREPGQGASGELFF; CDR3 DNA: TGCGCCAGCAGGGAACCGGGACAGGGGGCCTCCGGGGAGCTGTTTTTT
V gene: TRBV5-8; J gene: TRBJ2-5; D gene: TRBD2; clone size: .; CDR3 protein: CASSPGRGTRETQYF; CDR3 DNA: TGTGCCAGCAGCCCCGGGCGGGGGACCCGGGAGACCCAGTACTTC
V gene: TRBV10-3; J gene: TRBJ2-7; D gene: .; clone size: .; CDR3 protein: CAISASYEQYF; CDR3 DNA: TGTGCCATCAGTGCCTCTTACGAGCAGTACTTC
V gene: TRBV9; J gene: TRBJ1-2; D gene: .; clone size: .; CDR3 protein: CASSVGRAGDGYTF; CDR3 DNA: TGTGCCAGCAGCGTAGGTAGGGCAGGGGATGGCTACACCTTC
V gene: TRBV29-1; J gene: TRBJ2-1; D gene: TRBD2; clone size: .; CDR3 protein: CSTGTSVDNEQFF; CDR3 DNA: TGCAGCACCGGGACTAGCGTTGACAATGAGCAGTTCTTC
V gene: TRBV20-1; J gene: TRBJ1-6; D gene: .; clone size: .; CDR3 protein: CSASIPPLHF; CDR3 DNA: TGCAGTGCTAGTATCCCTCCCCTCCACTTT
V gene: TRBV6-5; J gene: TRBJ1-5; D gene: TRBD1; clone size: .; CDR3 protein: CASSRGTGGNQPQHF; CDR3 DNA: TGTGCCAGCAGCCGCGGGACAGGGGGTAATCAGCCCCAGCATTTT
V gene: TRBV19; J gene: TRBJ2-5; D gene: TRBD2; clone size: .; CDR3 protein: CASSVSGSRETQYF; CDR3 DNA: TGTGCCAGTAGTGTTAGCGGGAGTAGGGAGACCCAGTACTTC
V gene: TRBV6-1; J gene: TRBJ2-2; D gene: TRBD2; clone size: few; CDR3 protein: CASSDRLAGGQNTGELFF; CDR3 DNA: TGTGCCAGCAGTGATAGGCTAGCGGGGGGCCAGAACACCGGGGAGCTGTTTTTT
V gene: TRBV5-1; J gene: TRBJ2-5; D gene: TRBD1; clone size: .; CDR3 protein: CASSPDRVIKTQYF; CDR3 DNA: TGCGCCAGCAGCCCGGACAGGGTCATCAAGACCCAGTACTTC
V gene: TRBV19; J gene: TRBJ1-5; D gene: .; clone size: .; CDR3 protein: CASSIAGDQPQHF; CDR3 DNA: TGTGCCAGTAGTATAGCCGGGGATCAGCCCCAGCATTTT